This T cell receptor (beta chain) was profiled in a study of human CD8 memory T cell subsets. Whole-study findings and limits: Going by Chao1 estimates, stem-like memory T cells seemed to be more diverse than precursor exhausted T cells.

In the case of this clonotype: What it binds is unknown.

UMI-labeled 5' RACE was used, and it produced the TCR beta libraries. No DNA is given; TCRdb re-called the 5' RACE reads and lists each CDR3 protein once. The specimen's table records about 5,800 distinct CDR3 sequences. This CDR3 comprises 14 residues. The TPEX subset meant dysfunctional early memory CD8+ cells, CCR7+ PD-1+ TIGIT+. The clonotype originates from a human donor in good health. V usage is TRBV12-3 or TRBV12-4 and J usage is TRBJ1-1. Sequenced sample: CD8+ T cells from PBMCs. CDR3 protein: CASSFGSMNTEAFF.